One sample yielded the 25 T cell receptor beta chains listed below, sequenced in a study of PD-1 blockade in mismatch repair-deficient tumors. TCRdb keeps only in-frame clones here, not all; method: immunoSEQ multiplex PCR. The sample shows under 50,000 clones, roughly 77% of them seen only once. This sample comprised peripheral blood, obtained 4 weeks after starting pembrolizumab. The receptors were sampled from an adult with mismatch repair-deficient cancer.

This chain connects TRBV2 to TRBJ1-5; TRBD1 agrees at 7 bases. J was trimmed by 0 bases and V by 5 bases; bases with no gene match: 7. CDR3 length equals 16 residues. Per germline, CDR1 SNHLY and CDR2 FYNNEI. The CDR3 reads CASSPPGQFSNQPQHF. CDR3 coding DNA: TGTGCCAGCAGTCCCCCGGGACAGTTTAGCAATCAGCCCCAGCATTTT.

The J gene is TRBJ2-2, the V gene TRBV7-2; D unclear. Trimming removed 5 bases from V and 3 bases from J, with 7 bases in between. In germline, CDR1 is SGHTA, CDR2 FQGNSA. The CDR3 covers 13 residues. Here the CDR3 reads CASSLDYTGELFF. CDR3 nucleotide sequence: TGTGCCAGCAGCCTGGATTACACCGGGGAGCTGTTTTTT.

The J gene is TRBJ1-3, the V gene TRBV7-9; D ambiguous. This CDR3 is 15 amino acids long. Germline values: CDR1 SEHNR, CDR2 FQNEAQ (reference sequence). V shed 2 bases and J shed 4 bases, with 12 bases lying between them. Written as DNA, the CDR3 is TGTGCCAGCAGCTTAAGAGAGGCAGTAGGAAACACCATATATTTT. Translated: CASSLREAVGNTIYF.

The rearrangement links TRBV5-1 to TRBJ2-5; 7 bases map to TRBD1. CDR1 is SGHRS and CDR2 is YFSETQ in the germline V gene. The CDR3 has 15 amino acids. Losses at the gene ends were 6 bases for V and 9 bases for J; bases not matched to a gene: 17. The CDR3 spells CASTLGGRIEGAQYF. Written as DNA, the CDR3 is TGCGCCAGCACCCTAGGGGGCCGAATTGAAGGGGCCCAGTACTTC.

This chain links TRBV2 with TRBJ1-3; D not certain. Germline V gene data show CDR1 as SNHLY and CDR2 as FYNNEI. This CDR3 is 13 amino acids long. V was cut by 5 bases and J by 5 bases, with 10 bases left in between. CDR3 sequence reads: CASSISPRNTIYF. The CDR3 DNA sequence: TGTGCCAGCAGTATTTCCCCGAGAAACACCATATATTTT. Full variable domain (rest looked up from reference TRBV2 and TRBJ1-3): EPEVTQTPSHQVTQMGQEVILRCVPISNHLYFYWYRQILGQKVEFLVSFYNNEISEKSEIFDDQFSVERPDGSNFTLKIRSTKLEDSAMYFCASSISPRNTIYFGEGSWLTVV.

This clone has just one count. This chain uses TRBV15 with TRBJ1-5; unclear D gene. This CDR3 is 15 amino acids long. Per germline, CDR1 LNHNV and CDR2 YYDKDF (reference sequence). V was shortened by 2 bases and J by 8 bases, with 16 bases between the two germline ends. The CDR3 DNA sequence: TGTGCCACCAGCAGATCCAACACGCCGTTTGAGCCCCAGCATTTT. This encodes CATSRSNTPFEPQHF. The full variable domain, its missing parts supplied by reference TRBV15 and TRBJ1-5, is DAMVIQNPRYQVTQFGKPVTLSCSQTLNHNVMYWYQQKSSQAPKLLFHYYDKDFNNEADTPDNFQSRRPNTSFCFLDIRSPGLGDTAMYLCATSRSNTPFEPQHFGDGTRLSIL.

This clone was seen just once. The V gene is TRBV7-8, the J gene TRBJ2-7, with D possibly matching TRBD2 (6 bases). Germline assignment: CDR1 SGHVS and CDR2 FQNEAQ. CDR3 size: 15 residues. Trimming cost V 1 base and J 7 bases, with 17 bases left between them. Here the CDR3 DNA reads TGTGCCAGCAGCTTAGGCGGGGCGGAAGTGGAGGAGCAGTACTTC. Encoded protein: CASSLGGAEVEEQYF.

V gene TRBV4-3 combines with J gene TRBJ2-6; TRBD1 might be the D (5 bases). Germline CDR1 reads LGHNA; CDR2 reads YSLEER. The CDR3 runs 17 residues. Trimming left V 4 bases short and J 0 bases short, with 13 bases between. The CDR3 region is CASSRETATSGANVLTF. The CDR3 DNA reads TGCGCCAGCAGCCGAGAGACAGCAACCTCTGGGGCCAACGTCCTGACTTTC.

CDR3 region: CASSSPWDSTYEQYF. Here the CDR3 DNA reads TGTGCCAGCAGCTCGCCGTGGGACAGCACCTACGAGCAGTACTTC. This rearrangement joins TRBV7-9 to TRBJ2-7, with TRBD1 matching 7 bases. V dropped 4 bases and J dropped 2; count of bases not matched to a gene: 8. Germline CDR1 and CDR2: SEHNR and FQNEAQ (reference sequence). CDR3 length: 15 amino acids.

The J gene is TRBJ2-1, the V gene TRBV27, with D perhaps given as TRBD1 or TRBD2 (5 bases each). V lost 2 bases and J lost 7, with 18 bases in between. The CDR3 has 16 residues. Germline V gives CDR1 MNHEY, CDR2 SMNVEV (reference sequence). Here the CDR3 DNA reads TGTGCCAGCAGTTTAGGTGGGGGACGTATCAGGAATGAGCAGTTCTTC. This codes for CASSLGGGRIRNEQFF.

The chain joins TRBV18 to TRBJ2-1, with TRBD2 identical over 7 bases. Germline loops: CDR1 KGHSH, CDR2 LQKENI. V was pared by 3 bases and J by 6 bases, with 5 bases of the junction left unmatched. The CDR3 is 14 residues long. In nucleotides, the CDR3 is TGTGCCAGCTCACCGGCGGGAGTCCTCAATGAGCAGTTCTTC. This gives the protein CASSPAGVLNEQFF.

The gene calls are TRBV27 and TRBJ1-4; the D is unclear. Germline V gene sequence: CDR1 MNHEY, CDR2 SMNVEV (reference sequence). The CDR3 is made up of 16 amino acids. The V gene lost 5 bases and the J gene lost 3 bases, with 16 bases spanning the gap. Here the CDR3 DNA reads TGTGCCAGCAGTCCCGCCCCGCCGGGATCTAATGAAAAACTGTTTTTT. Protein product: CASSPAPPGSNEKLFF.

The V and J genes are TRBV10-3 and TRBJ2-1; D remains ambiguous. The CDR3 consists of 11 residues. CDR1 and CDR2 from the germline V gene are ENHRY and SYGVKD. Trimming shortened V by 6 bases and J by 7 bases, and 7 bases separated the two germline ends. CDR3 nucleotide sequence: TGTGCCATCAGCGACCCGAATGAGCAGTTCTTC. It specifies CAISDPNEQFF.

The count of this clone is one. V and J are TRBV6-1 and TRBJ2-3, with D perhaps given as TRBD1 or TRBD2 (5 bases each). Trimming took 3 bases from V and 2 from J, leaving 18 bases between them. The V gene's germline CDR1 is MNHNS and CDR2 SASEGT. The CDR3 has 17 amino acids. The CDR3 bases are TGTGCCAGCAGTGAGAGAACCGGGGCCGTCCACACAGATACGCAGTATTTT. Protein sequence: CASSERTGAVHTDTQYF.

A single count supports this clone. V and J are TRBV5-1 and TRBJ2-7; D is possibly TRBD1 (6 bases). Germline V gene lookup returns CDR1 SGHRS and CDR2 YFSETQ. V lost 0 bases and J 10 bases, leaving 20 bases between the germline ends. CDR3 size: 15 residues. CDR3 in amino acids: CASSLGTRGQTPQYF. In nucleotides, the CDR3 is TGCGCCAGCAGCTTGGGAACCAGGGGTCAGACTCCCCAGTACTTC.

The gene calls are TRBV5-6 and TRBJ2-7, with 10 nucleotides matching TRBD1. Germline loops: CDR1 SGHDT, CDR2 YYEEEE. The junction had 6 bases not matched to a gene; V was cut back by 1 base and J by 2 bases. The CDR3 sequence is 16 residues long. The CDR3 is CASSLILGQGAYEQYF. The CDR3 nucleotides read TGTGCCAGCAGCTTGATTCTCGGACAGGGGGCCTACGAGCAGTACTTC.

The V and J genes are TRBV5-1 and TRBJ2-7; 8 bases fit TRBD2. CDR1 and CDR2 (germline): SGHRS, YFSETQ. The CDR3 spans 18 residues. The V and J ends lost 2 bases and 3 bases, in that order; junction bases with no gene match: 16. The chain's CDR3 is CASSFEPNPGGSYYEQYF. The CDR3 DNA sequence: TGCGCCAGCAGCTTCGAGCCCAATCCGGGAGGGTCGTACTACGAGCAGTACTTC.

This chain uses TRBV7-2 with TRBJ2-1; TRBD2 aligns across 11 bases. Losses at the gene ends were 5 bases for V and 4 bases for J; bases not matched to a gene: 4. Germline V gives CDR1 SGHTA, CDR2 FQGNSA. The length of the CDR3 is 15 residues. In nucleotides, the CDR3 is TGTGCCAGCAGCCGACTAGCGGGAACTTACAATGAGCAGTTCTTC. Translation gives CASSRLAGTYNEQFF.

J is TRBJ2-1 and V is TRBV7-9; TRBD1 aligns across 8 bases. Trimming took 3 bases from V and 4 from J; bases not matched to a gene: 8. The CDR3 runs to 16 residues. Germline lookup yields CDR1 SEHNR and CDR2 FQNEAQ (reference sequence). The CDR3 sequence is CASSFPDRAGYNEQFF. CDR3 DNA: TGTGCCAGCAGCTTCCCGGACAGGGCGGGTTACAATGAGCAGTTCTTC.

This chain uses TRBV4-2 with TRBJ2-7, with D perhaps matching TRBD1 (6 bases). CDR1 is LGHNA and CDR2 is YNFKEQ in the germline V gene. Trimming pared 3 bases from V and 2 bases from J, leaving 17 bases between. CDR3 length: 16 residues. As DNA, the CDR3 is TGTGCCAGCAGCCAGGTAACACAGGGACCCACCTACGAGCAGTACTTC. It yields the protein CASSQVTQGPTYEQYF.

The rearrangement joins TRBV12-5 to TRBJ1-3, with 8 nucleotides matching TRBD1. Germline V gene sequence: CDR1 LGHNT, CDR2 FRNRAP. With V trimmed by 0 bases and J by 6 bases, 19 bases remained unmatched. CDR3 size: 20 residues. The CDR3 protein is CASGLVRRDIGQGGLNTIYF. The CDR3 DNA follows: TGTGCTAGTGGTTTGGTACGGAGGGACATCGGACAGGGCGGACTAAACACCATATATTTT.

The rearrangement links TRBV6-1 to TRBJ2-1; TRBD1 matches 9 bases. Germline CDR1 MNHNS, CDR2 SASEGT. The V segment lost 6 bases and the J segment 7 bases; nucleotides outside the gene matches: 10. This CDR3 has 15 residues. CDR3 loop: CASRTGGGSGNEQFF. CDR3 coding DNA: TGTGCCAGCAGAACAGGGGGCGGGAGCGGGAATGAGCAGTTCTTC.

The chain is built from TRBV11-2 and TRBJ1-2; unclear D gene. Germline V gives CDR1 SGHAT, CDR2 FQNNGV. CDR3 length: 15 residues. Trimming shortened V by 2 bases and J by 0 bases, and 10 bases separated the two germline ends. CDR3 nucleotides: TGTGCCAGCAGCTTAAGTACCTCCCCTAACTATGGCTACACCTTC. Translated: CASSLSTSPNYGYTF.

On this clone: A much more abundant neighbour one base away suggests this may be a read error. This chain uses TRBV6-1 with TRBJ2-5; D unclear. The CDR3 loop spans 10 amino acids. Looked up from germline, CDR1 is MNHNS and CDR2 is SASEGT. Trimming took off 5 bases at V and 2 bases at J, with 0 bases between the two ends. The CDR3 DNA reads TGTGCCAGCAGTCAAGAGACCCAGTACTTC. This encodes CASSQETQYF.

This chain connects TRBV7-2 to TRBJ2-7; 7 bases agree with TRBD1. Germline CDR1 SGHTA, CDR2 FQGNSA. The J segment lost 3 bases and the V segment lost 4 bases, leaving 12 bases of the junction unmatched. This CDR3 region has 16 residues. The chain's CDR3 is CASSSREGQGDYEQYF. In DNA form, the CDR3 reads TGTGCCAGCAGCTCCCGAGAGGGGCAGGGGGACTACGAGCAGTACTTC.